Listed here is a single TCR beta chain. This entry belongs to a study of blood T cell repertoires in COVID-19. Sequencing was performed with immunoSEQ multiplex PCR; in TCRdb, only in-frame clones are kept and a portion is missing. The sample shows about 200,000 clones, 80% to 95% of them seen only once. V was pared by 7 bases and J by 6 bases, with 13 bases between. The CDR3 is 12 residues long. CDR1 is SQVTM, CDR2 ANQGSEA, per germline. The sequenced material came from peripheral blood. The chain couples TRBV29-1 to TRBJ2-4, with D perhaps TRBD2 (6 bases). The source of this sequence is a man between 60 and 70 years old with COVID-19, enrolled during active disease. CDR3 DNA sequence: TGCAGCGCCCGGGCAGCGGGAAACATTCAGTACTTC. The encoded protein is CSARAAGNIQYF.